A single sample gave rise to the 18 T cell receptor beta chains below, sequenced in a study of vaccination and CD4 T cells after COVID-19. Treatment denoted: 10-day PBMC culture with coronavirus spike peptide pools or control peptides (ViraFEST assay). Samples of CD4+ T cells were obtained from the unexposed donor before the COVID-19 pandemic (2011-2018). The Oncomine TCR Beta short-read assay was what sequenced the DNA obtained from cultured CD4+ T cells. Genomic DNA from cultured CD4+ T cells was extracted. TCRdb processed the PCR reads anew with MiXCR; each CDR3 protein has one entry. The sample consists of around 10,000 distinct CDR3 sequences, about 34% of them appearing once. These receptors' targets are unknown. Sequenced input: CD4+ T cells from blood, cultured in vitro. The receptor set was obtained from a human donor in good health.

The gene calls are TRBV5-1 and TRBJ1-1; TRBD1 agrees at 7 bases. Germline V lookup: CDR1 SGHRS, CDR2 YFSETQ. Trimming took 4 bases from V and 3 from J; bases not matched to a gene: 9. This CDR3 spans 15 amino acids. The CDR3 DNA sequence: TGCGCCAGCAGCCCTGGACAGGTTGGCTACACTGAAGCTTTCTTT. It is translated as CASSPGQVGYTEAFF. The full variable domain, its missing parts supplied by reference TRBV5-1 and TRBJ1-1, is KAGVTQTPRYLIKTRGQQVTLSCSPISGHRSVSWYQQTPGQGLQFLFEYFSETQRNKGNFPGRFSGRQFSNSRSEMNVSTLELGDSALYLCASSPGQVGYTEAFFGQGTRLTVV.

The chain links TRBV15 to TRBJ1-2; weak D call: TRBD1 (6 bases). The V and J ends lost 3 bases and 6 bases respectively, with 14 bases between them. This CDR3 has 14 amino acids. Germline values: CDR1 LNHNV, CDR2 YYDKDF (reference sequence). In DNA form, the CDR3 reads TGTGCCACCAGCAGTCCTACAGGGAGGAATGGCTACACCTTC. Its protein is CATSSPTGRNGYTF.

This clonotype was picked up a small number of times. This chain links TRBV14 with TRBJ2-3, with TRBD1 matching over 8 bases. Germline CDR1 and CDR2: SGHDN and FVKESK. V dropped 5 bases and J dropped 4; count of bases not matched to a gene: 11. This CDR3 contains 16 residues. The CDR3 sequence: CASSAHRGYGADTQYF. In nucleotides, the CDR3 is TGTGCCAGCAGCGCCCACAGGGGGTATGGGGCAGATACGCAGTATTTT.

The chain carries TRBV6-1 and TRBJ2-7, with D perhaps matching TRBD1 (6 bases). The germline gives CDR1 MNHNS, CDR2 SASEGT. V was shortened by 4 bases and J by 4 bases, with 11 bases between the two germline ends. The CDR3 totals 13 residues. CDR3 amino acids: CASSGPTGYEQYF. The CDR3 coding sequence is TGTGCCAGCAGTGGACCGACAGGTTACGAGCAGTACTTC.

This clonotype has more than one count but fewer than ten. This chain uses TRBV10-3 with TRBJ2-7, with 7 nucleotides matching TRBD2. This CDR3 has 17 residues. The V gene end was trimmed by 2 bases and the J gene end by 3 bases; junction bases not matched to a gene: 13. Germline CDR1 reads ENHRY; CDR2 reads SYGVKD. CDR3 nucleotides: TGTGCCATCAGTGAGCCCTCGGGTCGCGGGAGAGACTACGAGCAGTACTTC. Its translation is CAISEPSGRGRDYEQYF.

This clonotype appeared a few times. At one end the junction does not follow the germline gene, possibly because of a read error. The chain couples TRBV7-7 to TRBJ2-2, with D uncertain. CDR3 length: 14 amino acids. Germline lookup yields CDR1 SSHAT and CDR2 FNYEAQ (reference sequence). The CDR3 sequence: CASSLDINTGELFF. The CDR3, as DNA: TGTGCTAGCAGCTTAGACATTAACACCGGGGAGCTGTTTTTT.

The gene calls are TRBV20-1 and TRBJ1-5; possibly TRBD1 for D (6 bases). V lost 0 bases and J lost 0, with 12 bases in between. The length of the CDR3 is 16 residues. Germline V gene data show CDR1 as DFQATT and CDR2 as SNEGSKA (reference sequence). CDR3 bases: TGCAGTGCTAGAGATGCTAGGACAGTTAGCAATCAGCCCCAGCATTTT. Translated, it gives CSARDARTVSNQPQHF.

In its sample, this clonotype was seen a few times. The CDR3 DNA reads as TGTGCCAGCAGTCCCCGGGACAGAGCGAACACTGAAGCTTTCTTT. Protein sequence: CASSPRDRANTEAFF. The V gene is TRBV6-1, the J gene TRBJ1-1, with TRBD1 matching 7 bases. Per germline, CDR1 MNHNS and CDR2 SASEGT. Germline trimming cut 5 bases from V and 1 base from J; bases unmatched to any gene: 7. CDR3 length: 15 residues.

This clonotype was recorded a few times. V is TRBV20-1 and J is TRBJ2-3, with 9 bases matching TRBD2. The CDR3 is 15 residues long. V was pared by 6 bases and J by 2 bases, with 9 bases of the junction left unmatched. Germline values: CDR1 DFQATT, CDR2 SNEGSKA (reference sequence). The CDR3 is CSAPRTSDYTDTQYF. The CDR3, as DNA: TGCAGTGCGCCCAGGACTAGCGATTACACAGATACGCAGTATTTT.

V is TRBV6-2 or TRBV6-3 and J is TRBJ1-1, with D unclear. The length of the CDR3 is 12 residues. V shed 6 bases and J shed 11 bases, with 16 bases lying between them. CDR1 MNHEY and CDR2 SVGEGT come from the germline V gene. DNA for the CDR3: TGTGCCAGCAGCGTCGCGGCCCCCGGGGCTTTCTTT. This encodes CASSVAAPGAFF.

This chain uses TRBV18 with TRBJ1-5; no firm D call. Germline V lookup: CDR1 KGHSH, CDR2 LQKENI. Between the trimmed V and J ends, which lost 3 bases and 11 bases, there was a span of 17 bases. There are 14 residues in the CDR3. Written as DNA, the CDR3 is TGTGCCAGCTCACCGTCGGCCCCCCCCGGGGCCCAGCATTTT. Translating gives CASSPSAPPGAQHF.

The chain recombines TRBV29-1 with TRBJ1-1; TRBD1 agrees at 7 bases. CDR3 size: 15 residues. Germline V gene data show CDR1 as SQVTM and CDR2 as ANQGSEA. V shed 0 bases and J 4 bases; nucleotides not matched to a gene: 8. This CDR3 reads CSVEDQGGRGTEAFF. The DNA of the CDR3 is TGCAGCGTTGAAGATCAGGGGGGACGTGGCACTGAAGCTTTCTTT.

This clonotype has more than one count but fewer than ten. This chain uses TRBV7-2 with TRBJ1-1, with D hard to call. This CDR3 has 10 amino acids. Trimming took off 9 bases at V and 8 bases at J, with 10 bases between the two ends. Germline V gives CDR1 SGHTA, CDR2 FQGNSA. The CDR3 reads CASRLSEAFF. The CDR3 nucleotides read TGTGCCAGTCGACTTTCGGAAGCTTTCTTT.

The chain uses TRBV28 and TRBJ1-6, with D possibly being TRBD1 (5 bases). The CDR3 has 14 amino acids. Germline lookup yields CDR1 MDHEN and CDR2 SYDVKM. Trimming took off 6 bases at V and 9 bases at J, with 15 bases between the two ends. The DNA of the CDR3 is TGTGCCAGCAGGGACGGGGGAGCGGCTTCACCCCTCCACTTT. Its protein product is CASRDGGAASPLHF.

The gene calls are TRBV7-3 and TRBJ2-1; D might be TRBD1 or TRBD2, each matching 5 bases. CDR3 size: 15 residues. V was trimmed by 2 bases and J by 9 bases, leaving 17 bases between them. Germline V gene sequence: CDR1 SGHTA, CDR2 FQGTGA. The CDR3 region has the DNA TGTGCCAGCAGCTTAGATGGGACCCGGTATGGTGAGCAGTTCTTC. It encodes CASSLDGTRYGEQFF. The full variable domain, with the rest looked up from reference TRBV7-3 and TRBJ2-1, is GAGVSQTPSNKVTEKGKYVELRCDPISGHTALYWYRQSLGQGPEFLIYFQGTGAADDSGLPNDRFFAVRPEGSVSTLKIQRTERGDSAVYLCASSLDGTRYGEQFFGPGTRLTVL.

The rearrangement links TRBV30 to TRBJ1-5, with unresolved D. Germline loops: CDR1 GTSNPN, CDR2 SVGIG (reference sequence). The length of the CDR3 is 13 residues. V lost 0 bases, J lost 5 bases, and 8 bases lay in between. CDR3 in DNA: TGTGCCTGGAGTGTTCAAGGAGATCAGCCCCAGCATTTT. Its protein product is CAWSVQGDQPQHF.

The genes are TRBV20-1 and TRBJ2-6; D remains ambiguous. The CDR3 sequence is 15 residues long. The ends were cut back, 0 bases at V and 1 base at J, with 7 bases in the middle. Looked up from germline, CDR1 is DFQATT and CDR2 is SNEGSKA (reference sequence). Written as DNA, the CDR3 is TGCAGTGCTAGAGATTTGTGGTCTGGGGCCAACGTCCTGACTTTC. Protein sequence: CSARDLWSGANVLTF.

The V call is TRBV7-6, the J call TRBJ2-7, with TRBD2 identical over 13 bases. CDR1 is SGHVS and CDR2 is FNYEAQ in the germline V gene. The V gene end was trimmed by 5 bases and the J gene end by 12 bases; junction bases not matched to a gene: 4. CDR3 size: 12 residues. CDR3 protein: CASSATSGRLYF. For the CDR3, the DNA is TGTGCCAGCAGCGCGACTAGCGGGAGGCTGTACTTC.